The clone carrying this T cell receptor (beta chain) was recorded at least ten times. Its antigen is not known. These data come from a study of spatial heterogeneity in lung cancer. Study-wide context: Sequencing of follow-up PBMC samples took place when they were available, at a median of approximately two years after resection. Overall study findings and caveats: The appearance of ubiquitous expanded tumor TCRs in blood was greater at resection than follow-up.

Time point here: blood at routine non-recurrence follow-up after resection. Sequencing was performed on whole RNA extracted from tumor and nontumor lung tissue, or from frozen PBMC, and the material was left unsorted. TCR cDNA molecules were tagged individually, and each one carried a unique molecular identifier. TCRdb recomputed calls from the 5' RACE reads with MiXCR, one row per CDR3 protein. The data contain under 30,000 distinct CDR3 sequences, 5% to 6.5% of them singletons. Trimming pared 6 bases from V and 5 bases from J, leaving 7 bases between. CDR1 is MNHEY, CDR2 SMNVEV, per germline (reference sequence). The CDR3 totals 12 residues.

The TCR originated in a male donor with early-stage non-small cell lung cancer. Material: PBMCs, obtained at follow-up. V gene TRBV27 combines with J gene TRBJ2-2, with unresolved D. The CDR3 here is CASSQETGELFF. The CDR3 bases are TGTGCCAGCAGCCAGGAGACCGGGGAGCTGTTTTTT.